This entry lists 23 T cell receptor beta chains sequenced from one sample in a study of CD8+ T cells in alopecia areata. Extracted from the samples, RNA was reverse transcribed into cDNA to serve as the sequencing template. The data were produced by immunoSEQ multiplex PCR, yet TCRdb's version contains in-frame clones alone and is incomplete. Of about 97,000 clones detected, roughly three fifths appear once; the ten largest clones hold about 16%. The treatment: oral pan-JAK inhibitor, 5-10 mg twice daily. This sample comprised CD8+ T cells sorted from blood, obtained around week 55, from a patient treated with tofacitinib. The receptors shown here come from a human donor with alopecia areata.

J is TRBJ1-2 and V is TRBV19; D ambiguous. From germline, CDR1 is LNHDA and CDR2 SQIVND (reference sequence). Trimming took off 8 bases at V and 6 bases at J, with 10 bases between the two ends. This CDR3 is built from 11 residues. The CDR3: CASGLVDGYTF. The CDR3, as DNA: TGTGCCAGTGGACTAGTGGATGGCTACACCTTC.

This clone was observed a handful of times. J is TRBJ1-5 and V is TRBV19; unclear D gene. CDR1 and CDR2 (germline): LNHDA, SQIVND (reference sequence). This CDR3 has 13 amino acids. The V end lost 3 bases, the J end lost 2 bases, and 5 bases lay between the germline ends. In DNA, the CDR3 is TGTGCCAGTAGTATCGGGGGCAATCAGCCCCAGCATTTT. Its translation is CASSIGGNQPQHF. Full variable domain (rest looked up from reference TRBV19 and TRBJ1-5): DGGITQSPKYLFRKEGQNVTLSCEQNLNHDAMYWYRQDPGQGLRLIYYSQIVNDFQKGDIAEGYSVSREKKESFPLTVTSAQKNPTAFYLCASSIGGNQPQHFGDGTRLSIL.

This chain joins TRBV4-1 and TRBJ1-1; D gene unclear. The CDR3 has 13 residues. V lost 4 bases and J lost 4, with 10 bases in between. Germline V gene sequence: CDR1 MGHRA, CDR2 YSYEKL. The CDR3 bases are TGCGCCAGCAGCCCCCCGGGCCTCACTGAAGCTTTCTTT. Protein sequence: CASSPPGLTEAFF.

The chain joins TRBV29-1 to TRBJ2-7, with 8 bases that match TRBD2. The CDR3 runs to 15 residues. Germline V lookup: CDR1 SQVTM, CDR2 ANQGSEA. Trimming took 1 base from V and 3 from J; bases not matched to a gene: 8. The CDR3 DNA reads as TGCAGCGTTGAAGCCTCTCGAGCGGGGGACTACGAGCAGTACTTC. It specifies CSVEASRAGDYEQYF.

The V call is TRBV6-1, the J call TRBJ1-1; 7 bases align to TRBD1. The length of the CDR3 is 17 residues. V was pared by 1 base and J by 3 bases, with 11 bases of the junction left unmatched. Germline V gives CDR1 MNHNS, CDR2 SASEGT. The CDR3 protein is CASSEVPGGIVDTEAFF. As DNA, the CDR3 is TGTGCCAGCAGTGAAGTACCAGGGGGAATCGTCGACACTGAAGCTTTCTTT.

The rearrangement joins TRBV7-9 to TRBJ1-2; 11 bases fit TRBD1. The V gene's germline CDR1 is SEHNR and CDR2 FQNEAQ (reference sequence). J lost 4 bases, V lost 5 bases, and 15 bases had no gene match. The CDR3 has 18 amino acids. Written as DNA, the CDR3 is TGTGCCAGCAGCCGCCCGGGAGGACAGGGGGCACACGGCTATGGCTACACCTTC. It codes for CASSRPGGQGAHGYGYTF.

This sequence joins TRBV30 and TRBJ2-7; a possible D gene is TRBD1 (6 bases). Trimming cost V 2 bases and J 7 bases, with 12 bases left between them. The CDR3 has 12 residues. Germline loops: CDR1 GTSNPN, CDR2 SVGIG (reference sequence). In nucleotides, the CDR3 is TGTGCCTGGAGTTCACAGGGCGAGGAGCAGTACTTC. This codes for CAWSSQGEEQYF.

A single count supports this clone. The V call is TRBV6-5, the J call TRBJ1-6; D gene unclear. V was pared by 7 bases and J by 5 bases, with 9 bases between. The CDR3 extends over 13 amino acids. Germline-derived CDR1 and CDR2 are MNHEY and SVGAGI. This chain's CDR3 is CASTRTNNSPLHF. Written as DNA, the CDR3 is TGTGCCAGCACCAGAACTAATAATTCACCCCTCCACTTT.

This clone occurred a few times. This sequence joins TRBV6-6 and TRBJ1-1; D is uncertain. The CDR3 contains 12 residues. Trimming stripped 0 bases from V and 7 bases from J, with 6 bases between. The germline CDR1 and CDR2 sequences are MNHNY and SVGAGI (reference sequence). CDR3 region: CASSYSGDEAFF. The CDR3, as DNA: TGTGCCAGCAGTTACTCTGGAGATGAAGCTTTCTTT.

This clone was picked up a small number of times. This CDR3 is also generated by other DNA sequences in the sample. The chain uses TRBV6-5 and TRBJ2-7; TRBD1 matches at 9 bases. With 2 bases clipped from V and 3 bases from J, the junction kept 5 bases outside the gene matches. This CDR3 is 15 amino acids long. Germline CDR1 is MNHEY and CDR2 is SVGAGI. The CDR3 region is CASSYGTGKNYEQYF. CDR3 bases: TGTGCCAGCAGTTACGGGACAGGGAAAAACTACGAGCAGTACTTC.

The chain employs TRBV5-1 and TRBJ2-1; D possibly corresponds to TRBD1 (5 bases). The CDR3 consists of 14 residues. V gave up 0 bases and J gave up 10 bases, with 14 bases separating them. CDR1 and CDR2 (germline): SGHRS, YFSETQ. CDR3 coding DNA: TGCGCCAGCAGCTTGGAAACAGGTAACCCAGAGCAGTTCTTC. This gives the protein CASSLETGNPEQFF.

This chain connects TRBV29-1 to TRBJ2-7; 7 bases fit TRBD1. Germline assignment: CDR1 SQVTM and CDR2 ANQGSEA. V lost 6 bases, J lost 5 bases, and 10 bases stayed unmatched. The CDR3 runs to 13 residues. DNA of the CDR3: TGCAGCGTGAAGTGGACAGGTAGCGACGAGCAGTACTTC. Protein: CSVKWTGSDEQYF.

In regard to this clone: A read error may produce the germline difference seen at one junction end. V usage is TRBV29-1 and J usage is TRBJ1-1, with 10 nucleotides matching TRBD1. The CDR3 runs 13 residues. The germline V gene has CDR1 SQVTM and CDR2 ANQGSEA. CDR3 protein: CSVEDATGGAGSF. The CDR3 coding sequence is TGCAGCGTTGAGGATGCGACAGGGGGCGCGGGATCATTT.

The chain is built from TRBV19 and TRBJ2-7; TRBD1 agrees at 8 bases. The CDR3 is made up of 14 amino acids. J lost 2 bases, V lost 7 bases, and 7 bases had no gene match. Germline loops: CDR1 LNHDA, CDR2 SQIVND (reference sequence). CDR3 DNA: TGTGCCAGTACCCCCGGACAGGGTCCCTACGAGCAGTACTTC. Translation: CASTPGQGPYEQYF.

The chain employs TRBV30 and TRBJ2-3; D may match TRBD1 or TRBD2 (5 bases each). Germline-derived CDR1 and CDR2 are GTSNPN and SVGIG (reference sequence). This CDR3 contains 16 residues. The V end was cut by 0 bases, the J end by 2 bases, with 15 bases between. The CDR3 region is CAWSVRGRTYTDTQYF. The CDR3 nucleotides are TGTGCCTGGAGTGTACGGGGCAGGACCTACACAGATACGCAGTATTTT.

This clone was seen only a few times. The chain uses TRBV19 and TRBJ1-1; no firm D call. The CDR3 is made up of 13 amino acids. The V end lost 6 bases, the J end lost 0 bases, and 8 bases lay between the germline ends. Germline V CDR1 and CDR2: LNHDA, SQIVND (reference sequence). The CDR3 loop reads CASSLTMNTEAFF. DNA of the CDR3: TGTGCCAGTAGCCTAACTATGAACACTGAAGCTTTCTTT.

The chain joins TRBV10-3 to TRBJ1-2; no definite D call. Germline V CDR1 and CDR2: ENHRY, SYGVKD. The CDR3 contains 12 residues. Trimming left V 8 bases short and J 7 bases short, with 14 bases between. The CDR3 spells CAIERQTGGYTF. CDR3 sequence (DNA): TGTGCCATCGAACGGCAAACGGGTGGCTACACCTTC.

The V call is TRBV7-9, the J call TRBJ1-4, with 9 bases matching TRBD1. Per germline, CDR1 SEHNR and CDR2 FQNEAQ (reference sequence). Trimming removed 5 bases from V and 4 bases from J; junction bases left unmatched: 17. The CDR3 has 19 residues. Here the CDR3 DNA reads TGTGCCAGCAGCAACAGACCGGGACAGGGAAGAATTGATAATGAAAAACTGTTTTTT. Encoded protein: CASSNRPGQGRIDNEKLFF.

The chain carries TRBV7-8 and TRBJ2-7, with D uncertain. Germline V gives CDR1 SGHVS, CDR2 FQNEAQ. The ends were cut back, 5 bases at V and 4 bases at J, with 15 bases in the middle. CDR3 length: 14 amino acids. CDR3 in amino acids: CASSPGSKGYEQYF. Here the CDR3 DNA reads TGTGCCAGCAGCCCCGGGTCTAAGGGTTACGAGCAGTACTTC. The entire variable domain, with the rest obtained from reference TRBV7-8 and TRBJ2-7, is as follows: GAGVSQSPRYKVAKRGQDVALRCDPISGHVSLFWYQQALGQGPEFLTYFQNEAQLDKSGLPSDRFFAERPEGSVSTLKIQRTQQEDSAVYLCASSPGSKGYEQYFGPGTRLTVT.

There are a few counts of this clone. V is TRBV15 and J is TRBJ1-6, with D uncertain. CDR3 length: 14 residues. Germline assignment: CDR1 LNHNV and CDR2 YYDKDF (reference sequence). V lost 6 bases and J 1 base, leaving 7 bases between the germline ends. The CDR3 protein is CATSRVSYNSPLHF. In DNA form, the CDR3 reads TGTGCCACCAGTAGGGTTTCCTATAATTCACCCCTCCACTTT. The entire variable domain, with the rest obtained from reference TRBV15 and TRBJ1-6, is as follows: DAMVIQNPRYQVTQFGKPVTLSCSQTLNHNVMYWYQQKSSQAPKLLFHYYDKDFNNEADTPDNFQSRRPNTSFCFLDIRSPGLGDTAMYLCATSRVSYNSPLHFGNGTRLTVT.

The genes are TRBV6-5 and TRBJ1-5; TRBD1 is a possible D gene (5 bases). V gave up 4 bases and J gave up 4 bases, with 8 bases separating them. In germline, CDR1 is MNHEY, CDR2 SVGAGI. This CDR3 is built from 13 residues. The DNA for the CDR3 is TGTGCCAGCAGTTCAGGGTCTAATCAGCCCCAGCATTTT. Its protein product is CASSSGSNQPQHF.

The chain is built from TRBV6-1 and TRBJ2-7, with 9 bases matching TRBD1. Germline values: CDR1 MNHNS, CDR2 SASEGT. CDR3 length equals 15 residues. Trimming removed 0 bases from V and 5 bases from J; junction bases left unmatched: 5. CDR3 coding DNA: TGTGCCAGCAGTGAAGCCGAGACAGGGGGACACGAGCAGTACTTC. Encoded protein: CASSEAETGGHEQYF.

Only a few counts were recorded for this clone. This chain uses TRBV2 with TRBJ2-5; unclear D gene. Germline CDR1 reads SNHLY; CDR2 reads FYNNEI. This CDR3 has 14 amino acids. The V gene lost 1 base and the J gene lost 2 bases, with 8 bases spanning the gap. CDR3 sequence (DNA): TGTGCCAGCAGTGAAGGGGGTGCGCAAGAGACCCAGTACTTC. This encodes CASSEGGAQETQYF.